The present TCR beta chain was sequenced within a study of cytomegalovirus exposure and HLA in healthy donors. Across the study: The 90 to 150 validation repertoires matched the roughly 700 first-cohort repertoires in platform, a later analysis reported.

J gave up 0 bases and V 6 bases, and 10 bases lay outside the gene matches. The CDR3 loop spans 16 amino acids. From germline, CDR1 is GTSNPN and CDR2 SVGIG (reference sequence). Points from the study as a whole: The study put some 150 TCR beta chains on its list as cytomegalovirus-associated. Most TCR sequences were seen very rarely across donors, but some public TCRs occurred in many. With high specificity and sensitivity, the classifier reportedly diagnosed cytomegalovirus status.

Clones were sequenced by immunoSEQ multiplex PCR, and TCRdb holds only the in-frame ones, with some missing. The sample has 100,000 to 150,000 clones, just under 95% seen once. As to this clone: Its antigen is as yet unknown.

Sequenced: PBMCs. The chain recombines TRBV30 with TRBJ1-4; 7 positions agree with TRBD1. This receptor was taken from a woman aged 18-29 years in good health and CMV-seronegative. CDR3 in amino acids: CACRGYRGTTNEKLFF. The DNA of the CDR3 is TGTGCCTGCCGAGGGTACAGGGGAACAACTAATGAAAAACTGTTTTTT.